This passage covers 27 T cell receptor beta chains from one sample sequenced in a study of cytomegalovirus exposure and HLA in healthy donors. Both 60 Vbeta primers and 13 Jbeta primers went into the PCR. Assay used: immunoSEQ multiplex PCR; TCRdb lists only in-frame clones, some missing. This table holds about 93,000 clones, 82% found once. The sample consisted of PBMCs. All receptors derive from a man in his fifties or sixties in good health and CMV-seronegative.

The CDR3 nucleotides read TGTGCCAGCAGTGAACGGGGGAAAGGCACCATATATTTT. Its protein product is CASSERGKGTIYF. The chain joins TRBV6-1 to TRBJ1-3; D may be TRBD1 (5 bases). CDR3 length: 13 residues. CDR1 is MNHNS, CDR2 SASEGT, per germline. The V gene lost 2 bases and the J gene lost 9 bases, with 11 bases spanning the gap.

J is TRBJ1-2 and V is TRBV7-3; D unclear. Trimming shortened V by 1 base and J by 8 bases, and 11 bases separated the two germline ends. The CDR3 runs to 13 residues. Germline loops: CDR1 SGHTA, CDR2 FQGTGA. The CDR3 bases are TGTGCCAGCAGCTTAAGGGCAGCGGGGGGCTACACCTTC. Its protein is CASSLRAAGGYTF.

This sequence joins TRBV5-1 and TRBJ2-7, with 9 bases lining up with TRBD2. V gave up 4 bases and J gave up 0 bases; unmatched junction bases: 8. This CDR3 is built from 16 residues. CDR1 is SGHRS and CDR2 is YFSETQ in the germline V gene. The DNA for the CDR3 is TGCGCCAGCAGCCTCCCCTCTAGCGGGACCTCCTACGAGCAGTACTTC. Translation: CASSLPSSGTSYEQYF. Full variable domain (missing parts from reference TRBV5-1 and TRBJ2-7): KAGVTQTPRYLIKTRGQQVTLSCSPISGHRSVSWYQQTPGQGLQFLFEYFSETQRNKGNFPGRFSGRQFSNSRSEMNVSTLELGDSALYLCASSLPSSGTSYEQYFGPGTRLTVT.

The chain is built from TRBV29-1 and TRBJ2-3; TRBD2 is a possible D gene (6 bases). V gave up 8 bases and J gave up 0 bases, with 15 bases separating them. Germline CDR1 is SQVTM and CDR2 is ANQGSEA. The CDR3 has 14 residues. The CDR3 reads CSTIAVASTDTQYF. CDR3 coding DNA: TGCAGCACCATAGCGGTCGCTAGCACAGATACGCAGTATTTT.

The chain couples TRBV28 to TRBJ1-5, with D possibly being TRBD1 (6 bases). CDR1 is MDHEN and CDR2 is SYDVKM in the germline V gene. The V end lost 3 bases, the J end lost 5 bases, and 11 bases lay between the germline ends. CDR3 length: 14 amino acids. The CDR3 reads CASSFTGLYQPQHF. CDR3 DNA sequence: TGTGCCAGCAGTTTCACAGGGTTATATCAGCCCCAGCATTTT.

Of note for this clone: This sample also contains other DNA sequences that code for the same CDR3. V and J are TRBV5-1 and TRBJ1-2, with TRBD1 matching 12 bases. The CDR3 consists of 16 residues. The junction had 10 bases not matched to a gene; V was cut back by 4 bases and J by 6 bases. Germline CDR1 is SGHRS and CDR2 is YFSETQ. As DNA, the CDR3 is TGCGCCAGCAGCCTCCGGGACAGGGGGCTCAGGGATGGCTACACCTTC. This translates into CASSLRDRGLRDGYTF.

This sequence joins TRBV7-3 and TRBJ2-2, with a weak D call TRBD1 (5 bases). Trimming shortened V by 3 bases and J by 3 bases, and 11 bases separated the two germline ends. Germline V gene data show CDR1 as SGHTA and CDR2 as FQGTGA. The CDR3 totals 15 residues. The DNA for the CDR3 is TGTGCCAGCAGCTTGGCTGGCAGGGACACCGGGGAGCTGTTTTTT. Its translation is CASSLAGRDTGELFF.

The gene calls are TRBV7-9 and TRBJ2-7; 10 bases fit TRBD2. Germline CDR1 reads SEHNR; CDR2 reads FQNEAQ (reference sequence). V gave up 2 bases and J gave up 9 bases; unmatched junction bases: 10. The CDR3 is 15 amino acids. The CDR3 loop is CASSLWRTSGIRQYF. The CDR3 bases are TGTGCCAGCAGCTTATGGAGAACTAGCGGGATCCGGCAGTACTTC.

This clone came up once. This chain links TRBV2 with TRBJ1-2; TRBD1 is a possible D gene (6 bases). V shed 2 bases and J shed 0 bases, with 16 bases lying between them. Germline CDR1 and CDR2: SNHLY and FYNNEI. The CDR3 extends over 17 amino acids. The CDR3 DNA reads TGTGCCAGCAGTGAATCAGGACAGCCACTCTCTAACTATGGCTACACCTTC. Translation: CASSESGQPLSNYGYTF.

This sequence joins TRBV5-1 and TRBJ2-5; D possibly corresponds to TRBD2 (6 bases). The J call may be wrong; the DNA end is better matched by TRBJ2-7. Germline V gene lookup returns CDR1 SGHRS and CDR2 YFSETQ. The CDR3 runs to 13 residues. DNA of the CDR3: TGCGCCAGCAGCCCAGGAGGGTTTTACGAGCAGTACTTC. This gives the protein CASSPGGFYEQYF.

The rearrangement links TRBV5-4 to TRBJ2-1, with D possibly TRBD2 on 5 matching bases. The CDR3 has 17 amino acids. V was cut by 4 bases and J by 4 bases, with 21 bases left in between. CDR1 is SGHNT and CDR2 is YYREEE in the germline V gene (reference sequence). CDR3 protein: CASSPPRANPNYNEQFF. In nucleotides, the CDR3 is TGTGCCAGCAGCCCGCCGAGGGCCAACCCCAATTACAATGAGCAGTTCTTC.

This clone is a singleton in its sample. The CDR3 reads CASSVATTPETGELFF. The CDR3 region has the DNA TGTGCCAGCAGCGTAGCAACTACCCCCGAGACCGGGGAGCTGTTTTTT. The gene calls are TRBV9 and TRBJ2-2; D remains ambiguous. This CDR3 region has 16 residues. V was cut by 0 bases and J by 5 bases, with 14 bases left in between. Germline CDR1 SGDLS, CDR2 YYNGEE.

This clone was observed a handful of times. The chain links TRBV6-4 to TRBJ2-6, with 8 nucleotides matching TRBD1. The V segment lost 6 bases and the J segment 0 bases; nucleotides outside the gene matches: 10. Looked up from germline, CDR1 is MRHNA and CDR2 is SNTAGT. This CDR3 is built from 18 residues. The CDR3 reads CASSPTGEAGSGANVLTF. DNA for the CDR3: TGTGCCAGCAGCCCGACAGGGGAGGCTGGCTCTGGGGCCAACGTCCTGACTTTC.

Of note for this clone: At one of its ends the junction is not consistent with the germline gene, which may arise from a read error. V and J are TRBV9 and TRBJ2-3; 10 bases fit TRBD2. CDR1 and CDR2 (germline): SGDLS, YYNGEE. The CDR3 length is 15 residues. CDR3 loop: CASNVGLAATDTQYF. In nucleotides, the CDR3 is TGTGCCAGCAACGTAGGACTAGCGGCAACAGATACGCAGTATTTT.

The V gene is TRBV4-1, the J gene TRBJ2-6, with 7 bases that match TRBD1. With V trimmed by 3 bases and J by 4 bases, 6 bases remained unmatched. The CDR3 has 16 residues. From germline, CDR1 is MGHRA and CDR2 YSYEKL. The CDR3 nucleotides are TGCGCCAGCAGCCAGCTTACAGGGGCCGGGGCCAACGTCCTGACTTTC. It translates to CASSQLTGAGANVLTF.

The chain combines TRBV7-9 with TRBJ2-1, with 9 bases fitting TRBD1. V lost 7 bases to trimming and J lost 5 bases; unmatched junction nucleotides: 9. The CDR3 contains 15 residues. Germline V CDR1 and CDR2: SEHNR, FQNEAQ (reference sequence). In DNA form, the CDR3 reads TGTGCCAGCATCTTTGATAGGACAGGGGACAATGAGCAGTTCTTC. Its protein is CASIFDRTGDNEQFF.

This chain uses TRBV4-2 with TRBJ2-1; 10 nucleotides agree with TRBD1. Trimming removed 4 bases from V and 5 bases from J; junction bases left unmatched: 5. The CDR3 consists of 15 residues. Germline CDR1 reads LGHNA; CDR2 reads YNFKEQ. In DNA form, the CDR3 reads TGTGCCAGCAGCCTCGACGGGACAGGGGACAATGAGCAGTTCTTC. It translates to CASSLDGTGDNEQFF.

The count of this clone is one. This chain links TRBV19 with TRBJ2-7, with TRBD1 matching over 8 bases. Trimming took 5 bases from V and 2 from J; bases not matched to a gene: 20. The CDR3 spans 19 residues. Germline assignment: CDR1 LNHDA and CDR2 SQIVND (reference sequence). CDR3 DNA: TGTGCCAGTAGTCCCTTCCGGGACAGGAACGTTGCCGAAGCCTACGAGCAGTACTTC. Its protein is CASSPFRDRNVAEAYEQYF.

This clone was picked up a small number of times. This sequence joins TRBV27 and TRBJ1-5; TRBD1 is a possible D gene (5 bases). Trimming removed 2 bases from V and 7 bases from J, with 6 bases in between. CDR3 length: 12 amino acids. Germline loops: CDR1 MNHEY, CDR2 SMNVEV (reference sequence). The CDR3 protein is CASSLRGQPQHF. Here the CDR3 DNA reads TGTGCCAGCAGTTTAAGGGGACAGCCCCAGCATTTT.

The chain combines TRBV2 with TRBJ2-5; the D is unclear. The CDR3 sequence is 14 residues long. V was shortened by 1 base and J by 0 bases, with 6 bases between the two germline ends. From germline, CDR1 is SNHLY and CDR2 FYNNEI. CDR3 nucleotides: TGTGCCAGCAGTGAAGAGGAGTACCAAGAGACCCAGTACTTC. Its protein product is CASSEEEYQETQYF. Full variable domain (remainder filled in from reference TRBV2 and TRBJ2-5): EPEVTQTPSHQVTQMGQEVILRCVPISNHLYFYWYRQILGQKVEFLVSFYNNEISEKSEIFDDQFSVERPDGSNFTLKIRSTKLEDSAMYFCASSEEEYQETQYFGPGTRLLVL.

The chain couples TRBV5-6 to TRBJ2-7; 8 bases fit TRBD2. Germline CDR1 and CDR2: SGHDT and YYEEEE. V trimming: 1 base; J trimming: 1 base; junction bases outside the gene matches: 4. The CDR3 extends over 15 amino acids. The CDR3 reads CASSLSTSGSYEQYF. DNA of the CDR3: TGTGCCAGCAGCTTGAGTACTAGCGGTTCCTACGAGCAGTACTTC.

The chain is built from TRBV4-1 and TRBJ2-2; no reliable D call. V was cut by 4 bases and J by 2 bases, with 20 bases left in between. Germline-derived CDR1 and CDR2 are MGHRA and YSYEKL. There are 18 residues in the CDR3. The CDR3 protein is CASSPLPGFERNTGELFF. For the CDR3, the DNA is TGCGCCAGCAGCCCCCTACCCGGGTTCGAGAGAAACACCGGGGAGCTGTTTTTT.

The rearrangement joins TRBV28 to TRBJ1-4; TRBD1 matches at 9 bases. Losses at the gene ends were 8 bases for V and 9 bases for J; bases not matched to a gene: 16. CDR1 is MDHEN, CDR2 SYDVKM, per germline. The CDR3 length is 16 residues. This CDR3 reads CASALKSGTGSKKLFF. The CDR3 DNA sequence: TGTGCCAGCGCCCTAAAATCCGGGACAGGGTCAAAAAAACTGTTTTTT.

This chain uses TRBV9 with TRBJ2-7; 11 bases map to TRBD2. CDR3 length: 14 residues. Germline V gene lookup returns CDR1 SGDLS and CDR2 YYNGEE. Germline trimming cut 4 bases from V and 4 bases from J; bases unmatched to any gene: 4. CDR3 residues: CASSPTSGNYEQYF. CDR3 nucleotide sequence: TGTGCCAGCAGCCCGACTAGCGGGAATTACGAGCAGTACTTC.

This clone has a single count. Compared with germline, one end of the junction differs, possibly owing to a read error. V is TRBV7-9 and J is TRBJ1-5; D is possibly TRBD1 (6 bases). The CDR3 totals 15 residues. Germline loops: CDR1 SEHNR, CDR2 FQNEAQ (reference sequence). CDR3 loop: CSSSRGSYSNQPQHF. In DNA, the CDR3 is TGTTCCAGCAGCAGGGGTTCGTATAGCAATCAGCCCCAGCATTTT. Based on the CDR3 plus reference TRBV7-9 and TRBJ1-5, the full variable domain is DTGVSQNPRHKITKRGQNVTFRCDPISEHNRLYWYRQTLGQGPEFLTYFQNEAQLEKSRLLSDRFSAERPKGSFSTLEIQRTEQGDSAMYLCSSSRGSYSNQPQHFGDGTRLSIL.

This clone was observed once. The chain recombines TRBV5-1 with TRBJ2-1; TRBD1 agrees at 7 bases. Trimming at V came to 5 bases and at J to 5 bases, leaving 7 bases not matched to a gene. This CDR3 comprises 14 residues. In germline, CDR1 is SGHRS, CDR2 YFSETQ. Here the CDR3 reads CASRIQGIDNEQFF. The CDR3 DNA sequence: TGCGCCAGCAGAATACAGGGGATAGACAATGAGCAGTTCTTC.

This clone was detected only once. The CDR3 DNA sequence: TGTGCCGGGGGGGCCCGAGACACCGGGGAGCTGTTTTTT. Translation gives CAGGARDTGELFF. The chain is built from TRBV2 and TRBJ2-2, with D possibly being TRBD2 (7 bases). Germline V gives CDR1 SNHLY, CDR2 FYNNEI. CDR3 length: 13 amino acids. V shed 11 bases and J shed 3 bases, with 13 bases lying between them.